A single sample gave rise to the 11 T cell receptor beta chains below, sequenced in a study of T-cell memory formation after mild COVID-19. TCRdb passed the 5' RACE reads through MiXCR, listing each CDR3 protein once. The data hold 500,000 to 650,000 distinct CDR3 sequences, with about 22% observed a single time. Specimen: PBMCs or a T cell subset sorted from them (not recorded which). The origin of the receptors is an adult woman who had mild COVID-19 (a few samples of this study predate the infection). Cell type and time point are not known.

There are a few counts of this clonotype. The J gene is TRBJ2-1, the V gene TRBV7-9, with TRBD2 matching over 7 bases. Germline V gives CDR1 SEHNR, CDR2 FQNEAQ (reference sequence). The CDR3 runs to 17 residues. With V trimmed by 1 base and J by 3 bases, 9 bases remained unmatched. CDR3 amino acids: CASSLVVGGVFYNEQFF. The CDR3 DNA sequence: TGTGCCAGCAGCTTAGTTGTTGGGGGGGTTTTCTACAATGAGCAGTTCTTC.

CDR3 loop: CASSLPQPGQGHYGYTF. For the CDR3, the DNA is TGTGCCAGCAGCTTACCTCAACCGGGACAGGGTCACTATGGCTACACCTTC. The rearrangement uses TRBV7-9 and TRBJ1-2; 9 bases are shared with TRBD1. Trimming at V came to 2 bases and at J to 3 bases, leaving 10 bases not matched to a gene. CDR1 and CDR2 from the germline V gene are SEHNR and FQNEAQ (reference sequence). The CDR3 runs to 17 residues.

This rearrangement joins TRBV5-1 to TRBJ2-3; the match to TRBD2 covers 8 bases. Germline lookup yields CDR1 SGHRS and CDR2 YFSETQ. V lost 7 bases to trimming and J lost 4 bases; unmatched junction nucleotides: 8. The CDR3 sequence is 14 residues long. CDR3 protein: CASQRGGPADTQYF. In DNA form, the CDR3 reads TGCGCCAGCCAACGGGGGGGCCCCGCAGATACGCAGTATTTT.

V gene TRBV7-9 combines with J gene TRBJ2-1; D is possibly TRBD2 (6 bases). CDR1 and CDR2 (germline): SEHNR, FQNEAQ (reference sequence). The CDR3 consists of 16 residues. The V gene lost 1 base and the J gene lost 6 bases, with 16 bases spanning the gap. The CDR3 nucleotides read TGTGCCAGCAGCTTAGTCGGTGGGGGGTCTACCAATGAGCAGTTCTTC. Its protein product is CASSLVGGGSTNEQFF.

CDR3 nucleotides: TGTGCCAGCAGCGTTTGGGACAGGGCGGACAACTATGGCTACACCTTC. It codes for CASSVWDRADNYGYTF. The V gene is TRBV9, the J gene TRBJ1-2, with 9 positions matching TRBD1. Per the germline V gene, CDR1 is SGDLS and CDR2 is YYNGEE. The trim removed 2 bases at V and 2 bases at J, leaving 7 bases unmatched. The CDR3 sequence is 16 residues long.

V and J are TRBV29-1 and TRBJ2-3; TRBD2 aligns across 11 bases. This CDR3 has 15 residues. Unmatched junction bases numbered 9, after V lost 6 bases and J lost 4 bases. The germline CDR1 and CDR2 sequences are SQVTM and ANQGSEA. The CDR3 region has the DNA TGCAGCGTCCTTAGCGGGAGGGCGGGAGCAGATACGCAGTATTTT. Translating gives CSVLSGRAGADTQYF.

The chain has TRBV7-2 and TRBJ1-6; tentatively, D is TRBD1 (5 bases). The length of the CDR3 is 15 residues. CDR1 and CDR2 from the germline V gene are SGHTA and FQGNSA. V was trimmed by 5 bases and J by 9 bases, leaving 17 bases between them. The CDR3 DNA follows: TGTGCCAGCAGCCAAGCGCAGGGAGTGGGTTCACCCCTCCACTTT. Translating it yields CASSQAQGVGSPLHF.

This clonotype came up a few times. This chain uses TRBV6-6 with TRBJ2-7; D perhaps matches TRBD1 (5 bases). CDR1 MNHNY and CDR2 SVGAGI come from the germline V gene (reference sequence). This CDR3 has 11 residues. Trimming removed 3 bases from V and 12 bases from J, with 12 bases in between. CDR3 nucleotide sequence: TGTGCCAGCAGTTATTCAGGGTCACCGTACTTC. Translation gives CASSYSGSPYF.

This chain links TRBV6-5 with TRBJ2-5; TRBD2 agrees at 10 bases. Germline CDR1 is MNHEY and CDR2 is SVGAGI. The CDR3 extends over 14 amino acids. Trimming at V came to 7 bases and at J to 5 bases, leaving 7 bases not matched to a gene. CDR3 protein: CASKRGGLGETQYF. The DNA of the CDR3 is TGTGCCAGCAAGCGGGGGGGGCTCGGGGAGACCCAGTACTTC.

The chain uses TRBV5-6 and TRBJ2-4, with no clear D. The CDR3 runs 13 residues. V was clipped by 2 bases and J by 8 bases, with 11 bases between them. CDR1 and CDR2 from the germline V gene are SGHDT and YYEEEE. CDR3 nucleotides: TGTGCCAGCAGCTTTGGGGAAAGTGACATTCAGTACTTC. It specifies CASSFGESDIQYF.

This clonotype has more than one count but fewer than ten. The rearrangement joins TRBV27 to TRBJ2-7; 7 bases align to TRBD1. The V segment lost 0 bases and the J segment 3 bases; nucleotides outside the gene matches: 5. This CDR3 contains 15 residues. CDR1 MNHEY and CDR2 SMNVEV come from the germline V gene (reference sequence). The CDR3 protein is CASSLSRGRSYEQYF. DNA of the CDR3: TGTGCCAGCAGTTTATCTAGGGGGCGGAGCTACGAGCAGTACTTC.